The present entry profiles one TCR beta chain with its context. The antigen remains undetermined. The sample belongs to a study of graft-versus-host responses after intestinal transplantation. Turning to the study itself: Every recipient underwent anti-thymocyte globulin induction, then tacrolimus and steroids for two to four years. General study points: High graft-versus-host to host-versus-graft clonal ratios were seen in allografts of patients with graft-donor T cell macrochimerism. Detected in recipient marrow were GvH clones, some of which were first observed in ileum or blood. Declining HvG levels early post-transplant were linked to peak circulating GvH clone levels.

Clones were read by immunoSEQ multiplex PCR, and TCRdb kept only the in-frame ones, dropping some. The repertoire holds roughly 28,000 clones, with around 80% as singletons. Germline CDR1 and CDR2: SNHLY and FYNNEI. Trimming removed 6 bases from V and 2 bases from J; junction bases left unmatched: 3. This CDR3 has 13 amino acids. This material consisted of unstimulated CD4+ T cells sorted from spleen or lymph node cells, taken before intestinal transplant. The source of this sequence is a human donor who received an intestinal transplant. The V gene is TRBV2, the J gene TRBJ2-7; the match to TRBD2 covers 8 bases. This chain's CDR3 is CASSEREPYEQYF. Here the CDR3 DNA reads TGTGCCAGCAGCGAGCGGGAGCCCTACGAGCAGTACTTC.